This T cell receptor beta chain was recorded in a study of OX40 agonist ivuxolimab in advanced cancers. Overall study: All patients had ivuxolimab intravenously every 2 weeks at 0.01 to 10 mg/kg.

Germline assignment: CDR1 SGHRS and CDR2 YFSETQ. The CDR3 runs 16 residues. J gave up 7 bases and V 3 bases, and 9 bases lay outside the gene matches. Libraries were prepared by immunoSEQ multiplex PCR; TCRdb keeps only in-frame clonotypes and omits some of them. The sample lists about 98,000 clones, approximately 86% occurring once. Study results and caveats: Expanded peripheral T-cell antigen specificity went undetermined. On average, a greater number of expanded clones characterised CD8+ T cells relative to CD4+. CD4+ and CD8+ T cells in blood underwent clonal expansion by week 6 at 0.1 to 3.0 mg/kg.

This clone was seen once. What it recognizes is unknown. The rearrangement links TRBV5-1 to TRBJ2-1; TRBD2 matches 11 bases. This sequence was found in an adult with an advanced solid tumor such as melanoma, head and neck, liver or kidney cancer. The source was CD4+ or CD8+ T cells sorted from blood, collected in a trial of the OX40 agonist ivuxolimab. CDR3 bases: TGCGCCAGCAGCTCGGGAGGGACTAGCGGACATAATGAGCAGTTCTTC. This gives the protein CASSSGGTSGHNEQFF.